Listed below are T cell receptor beta chains from one sample, sequenced in a study of T cells in narcolepsy. Clones were read by immunoSEQ multiplex PCR, and TCRdb kept only the in-frame ones, dropping some. Among approximately 20,000 clones listed, just over 90% were seen once. Specimen: CD45RA- memory CD4+ T cells from PBMCs. These receptors came from a human donor with narcolepsy. The CDR3 runs from the conserved cysteine through the conserved F or W. Fields, in order: J gene, clone size, V gene, D gene, CDR3 protein, CDR3 DNA. The D gene is left open where the match is weak. Part of the rows lack a size; the others show once, few, many or a class for expanded clones.

j_call: TRBJ2-1; clone_size: .; v_call: TRBV7-9; d_call: .; cdr3_aa: CASVRSRDSEQFF; cdr3_nt: TGTGCCAGCGTTCGGTCGAGAGACAGCGAGCAGTTCTTC
j_call: TRBJ2-1; clone_size: .; v_call: TRBV2; d_call: .; cdr3_aa: CASSKDSRGDNEQFF; cdr3_nt: TGTGCCAGCAGTAAGGACTCGCGAGGGGACAATGAGCAGTTCTTC
j_call: TRBJ1-5; clone_size: .; v_call: TRBV7-8; d_call: .; cdr3_aa: CASSLVGGTGLQPQHF; cdr3_nt: TGTGCCAGCAGCTTAGTGGGGGGAACAGGATTGCAGCCCCAGCATTTT
j_call: TRBJ1-3; clone_size: .; v_call: TRBV7-6; d_call: .; cdr3_aa: CASSSLSGGTGNTIYF; cdr3_nt: TGTGCCAGCAGCTCCCTAAGTGGAGGTACTGGAAACACCATATATTTT
j_call: TRBJ2-2; clone_size: .; v_call: TRBV5-1; d_call: TRBD1; cdr3_aa: CASSFLNRGDTGELFF; cdr3_nt: TGCGCCAGCAGCTTCCTAAACAGGGGCGACACCGGGGAGCTGTTTTTT
j_call: TRBJ1-2; clone_size: .; v_call: TRBV2; d_call: TRBD1; cdr3_aa: CASILDRNYGYTF; cdr3_nt: TGTGCCAGCATCCTGGACAGGAACTATGGCTACACCTTC
j_call: TRBJ2-7; clone_size: .; v_call: TRBV7-2; d_call: .; cdr3_aa: CASSLTGVYEQYF; cdr3_nt: TGTGCCAGCAGCTTAACAGGTGTCTACGAGCAGTACTTC
j_call: TRBJ2-3; clone_size: once; v_call: TRBV19; d_call: .; cdr3_aa: CASSSVVDTQYF; cdr3_nt: TGTGCCAGTAGTTCAGTCGTTGATACGCAGTATTTT
j_call: TRBJ2-7; clone_size: .; v_call: TRBV6-1; d_call: .; cdr3_aa: CASSGQERITYEQYF; cdr3_nt: TGTGCCAGCAGTGGACAGGAGAGGATTACCTACGAGCAGTACTTC
j_call: TRBJ2-7; clone_size: .; v_call: TRBV7-2; d_call: .; cdr3_aa: CASSLTQYEQYF; cdr3_nt: TGTGCCAGCAGCCTCACCCAGTACGAGCAGTACTTC
j_call: TRBJ2-2; clone_size: .; v_call: TRBV4-3; d_call: .; cdr3_aa: CASSQEFSLYGELFF; cdr3_nt: TGCGCCAGCAGCCAAGAGTTTTCCCTTTACGGGGAGCTGTTTTTT
j_call: TRBJ1-5; clone_size: .; v_call: TRBV30; d_call: TRBD1; cdr3_aa: CAWAPTGQPQHF; cdr3_nt: TGTGCCTGGGCTCCGACAGGGCAGCCCCAGCATTTT
j_call: TRBJ2-1; clone_size: .; v_call: TRBV6-6; d_call: .; cdr3_aa: CASSYSRRAEMDEQFF; cdr3_nt: TGTGCCAGCAGTTACTCTCGACGGGCGGAGATGGATGAGCAGTTCTTC
j_call: TRBJ2-7; clone_size: .; v_call: TRBV5-1; d_call: .; cdr3_aa: CASSPDGPHSYEQYF; cdr3_nt: TGCGCCAGCAGCCCCGACGGGCCTCACTCCTACGAGCAGTACTTC
j_call: TRBJ1-1; clone_size: .; v_call: TRBV5-6; d_call: .; cdr3_aa: CASSLEAGSIGTEAFF; cdr3_nt: TGTGCCAGCAGCTTGGAGGCAGGGTCGATCGGCACTGAAGCTTTCTTT